A selection of T cell receptor beta chains follows, all from one sample in a study of shared clonotypes between healthy human individuals. The protocol was immunoSEQ multiplex PCR, while the TCRdb copy is restricted to in-frame clones and leaves out a portion. There are about 2.1 million clones in the sample; approximately 94% occur only once, and more than 1.5% lies in the top ten. The source material was naive CD8+ T cells from PBMCs. Receptor source: a man aged 18 to 29 in good health. Some clones in this sample may be carry-over from other donors' samples. Each CDR3 is given with its conserved first and last residue. The D gene is left open where the match is weak. Some rows mark clone size as missing; the rest say once, few, many or name a class of expanded clone.

clone size,V gene,D gene,J gene,CDR3 protein,CDR3 DNA
-,TRBV9,-,TRBJ1-1,CASSDLWGTRAFF,TGTGCCAGCAGCGACCTCTGGGGGACGAGGGCTTTCTTT
-,TRBV9,-,TRBJ2-1,CASNRLYRTRYNEQFF,TGTGCCAGCAACAGACTCTACCGAACCCGCTACAATGAGCAGTTCTTC
few,TRBV19,-,TRBJ1-5,CASSFRLGNQPQHF,TGTGCCAGTAGTTTCCGGTTAGGCAATCAGCCCCAGCATTTT
-,TRBV2,-,TRBJ1-2,CASRTAYYGYTF,TGTGCCTCCCGGACAGCCTACTATGGCTACACCTTC
-,TRBV19,-,TRBJ1-2,CATEGRDYGYTF,TGTGCCACCGAGGGGCGCGACTATGGCTACACCTTC
-,TRBV14,-,TRBJ2-7,CASSQPLRSYEQYF,TGTGCCAGCAGCCAACCATTGCGCAGCTACGAGCAGTACTTC
-,TRBV5-6,TRBD2,TRBJ2-1,CASSSEGVAGGMNEQFF,TGTGCCAGCAGCAGCGAGGGGGTAGCGGGAGGGATGAATGAGCAGTTCTTC
-,TRBV18,TRBD1,TRBJ2-7,CASSPGRDRLYEQYF,TGTGCCAGCTCACCAGGAAGGGACAGGCTCTACGAGCAGTACTTC
-,TRBV29-1,-,TRBJ2-7,CSVEDLGKGVNEQYF,TGCAGCGTTGAAGATCTGGGAAAGGGCGTCAACGAGCAGTACTTC
-,TRBV11-2,TRBD2,TRBJ2-7,CASSLGGLAGVSYEQYF,TGTGCCAGCAGCTTAGGAGGGCTAGCGGGGGTCTCCTACGAGCAGTACTTC
few,TRBV21-1,-,TRBJ1-5,CASSKAKGRAQPQHF,TGTGCCAGCAGCAAAGCGAAGGGCCGGGCACAGCCCCAGCATTTT
once,TRBV27,TRBD2,TRBJ2-7,CASRAGGPYEQYF,TGTGCCAGTCGAGCGGGAGGGCCCTACGAGCAGTACTTC
-,TRBV9,TRBD2,TRBJ2-3,CASSVGPGGGGRDADTQYF,TGTGCCAGCAGCGTGGGCCCGGGAGGAGGCGGGAGGGACGCAGATACGCAGTATTTT
-,TRBV6-6,-,TRBJ1-2,CASSTPGAYGYTF,TGTGCCAGCAGTACCCCAGGGGCCTATGGCTACACCTTC
-,TRBV28,-,TRBJ1-1,CASRAGGTEAFF,TGTGCCAGCAGGGCGGGGGGAACTGAAGCTTTCTTT
-,TRBV19,TRBD2,TRBJ2-1,CASSIRLAGGTRRNEQFF,TGTGCCAGTAGTATCCGTCTGGCGGGAGGGACTAGAAGAAATGAGCAGTTCTTC
-,TRBV5-1,-,TRBJ2-7,CASSSERRVHEQYF,TGCGCCAGCAGCTCTGAGCGTCGGGTCCACGAGCAGTACTTC
-,TRBV7-9,-,TRBJ2-4,CASSSLDEAKNIQYF,TGTGCCAGCAGCTCCCTGGACGAAGCCAAAAACATTCAGTACTTC
-,TRBV18,-,TRBJ2-2,CASVWNGELFF,TGTGCCAGCGTTTGGAACGGGGAGCTGTTTTTT
once,TRBV13,TRBD2,TRBJ2-1,CASSSQREAENEQFF,TGTGCCAGCAGCTCCCAGCGGGAGGCGGAAAATGAGCAGTTCTTC
-,TRBV30,-,TRBJ1-1,CAWSVRAWGTEAFF,TGTGCCTGGAGTGTACGGGCTTGGGGCACTGAAGCTTTCTTT
-,TRBV7-9,TRBD2,TRBJ2-2,CASSLVAGRAGELFF,TGTGCCAGCAGCTTAGTCGCCGGGAGGGCCGGGGAGCTGTTTTTT
-,TRBV28,-,TRBJ2-1,CASSLVGSNNEQFF,TGTGCCAGCAGTTTAGTGGGTAGTAACAATGAGCAGTTCTTC
-,TRBV7-2,-,TRBJ1-2,CASSWPGGYGYTF,TGTGCCAGCAGCTGGCCCGGGGGCTATGGCTACACCTTC
-,TRBV11-2,-,TRBJ2-5,CASSFGFQETQYF,TGTGCCAGCAGCTTCGGATTCCAAGAGACCCAGTACTTC
-,TRBV6-1,-,TRBJ1-5,CASSEDGVGQPQHF,TGTGCCAGCAGTGAAGACGGAGTAGGTCAGCCCCAGCATTTT
-,TRBV6-6,-,TRBJ1-1,CASSYSQGPGTEAFF,TGTGCCAGCAGTTACTCTCAGGGGCCGGGGACTGAAGCTTTCTTT
-,TRBV7-9,-,TRBJ2-2,CASSLPDSTGELFF,TGTGCCAGCAGCTTACCGGACAGCACCGGGGAGCTGTTTTTT
few,TRBV6-1,-,TRBJ2-2,CASSAGLPGELFF,TGTGCCAGCAGTGCGGGATTACCCGGGGAGCTGTTTTTT
-,TRBV18,-,TRBJ2-5,CASSRDYQETQYF,TGTGCCAGCTCCCGGGACTACCAAGAGACCCAGTACTTC
-,TRBV27,TRBD2,TRBJ2-1,CASSILGLAGSYNEQFF,TGTGCCAGCAGCATTTTGGGGCTAGCGGGATCCTACAATGAGCAGTTCTTC
-,TRBV11-3,TRBD1,TRBJ1-5,CARRPGQGRCGSNQPQHF,TGTGCCAGACGCCCGGGACAGGGGCGCTGTGGTAGCAATCAGCCCCAGCATTTT
-,TRBV28,TRBD1,TRBJ2-1,CASDTGGGGNEQFF,TGTGCCAGCGACACAGGGGGCGGGGGCAATGAGCAGTTCTTC
few,TRBV6-1,-,TRBJ2-7,CASRGGPEQYF,TGTGCCAGCCGAGGGGGGCCCGAGCAGTACTTC
-,TRBV9,TRBD1,TRBJ2-7,CASSWTGEVSEQYF,TGTGCCAGCAGCTGGACAGGGGAGGTTTCCGAGCAGTACTTC
-,TRBV5-1,-,TRBJ2-7,CASSESGAMGFYEQYF,TGCGCCAGCAGCGAATCCGGGGCAATGGGGTTCTACGAGCAGTACTTC
-,TRBV7-8,-,TRBJ1-5,CASSLVGRAANQPQHF,TGTGCCAGCAGCTTAGTTGGTAGGGCAGCCAACCAGCCCCAGCATTTT
-,TRBV4-1,-,TRBJ1-4,CASSQVLGEGLNEKLFF,TGCGCCAGCAGCCAAGTTCTTGGTGAGGGCCTGAATGAAAAACTGTTTTTT
-,TRBV29-1,TRBD1,TRBJ2-5,CSVLDRGGRETQYF,TGCAGCGTGTTGGACAGGGGCGGCCGAGAGACCCAGTACTTC
-,TRBV2,TRBD1,TRBJ1-2,CASSADRVTYGYTF,TGTGCCAGCAGCGCGGACAGGGTGACCTATGGCTACACCTTC
-,TRBV10-3,-,TRBJ2-7,CAISGDLSYEQYF,TGTGCCATCAGCGGGGACCTCTCCTACGAGCAGTACTTC
few,TRBV28,-,TRBJ1-1,CASSFRALLVGSTEAFF,TGTGCCAGCAGTTTCCGGGCCCTGTTGGTCGGTAGCACTGAAGCTTTCTTT
-,TRBV5-8,-,TRBJ2-3,CASSLADDGTDTQYF,TGTGCCAGCAGCTTGGCAGATGATGGCACAGATACGCAGTATTTT
once,TRBV27,-,TRBJ2-2,CASSSGTLRGTGELFF,TGTGCCAGCAGTTCCGGGACCTTAAGAGGTACCGGGGAGCTGTTTTTT
few,TRBV13,-,TRBJ2-2,CASSPSGRLNRTRTGELFF,TGTGCCAGCAGCCCCTCGGGCCGACTCAACCGGACGAGGACCGGGGAGCTGTTTTTT
-,TRBV4-2,-,TRBJ2-5,CASSPERGSKETQYF,TGTGCCAGCTCCCCGGAGAGGGGCTCTAAAGAGACCCAGTACTTC
-,TRBV7-9,TRBD2,TRBJ2-3,CASSSGPAAGTSFGDTQYF,TGTGCCAGCAGCTCAGGGCCTGCCGCCGGGACTAGCTTCGGAGATACGCAGTATTTT
-,TRBV5-3,-,TRBJ2-7,CARSWGPQVGSSYEQYF,TGTGCCAGAAGCTGGGGACCTCAGGTCGGAAGTTCCTACGAGCAGTACTTC
-,TRBV9,-,TRBJ2-7,CASSYGESYEQYF,TGTGCCAGCAGCTATGGGGAATCCTACGAGCAGTACTTC
-,TRBV19,TRBD1,TRBJ1-5,CASTPYRDPTGRVIQPQHF,TGTGCCAGTACCCCCTATCGAGACCCGACAGGGAGGGTCATCCAGCCCCAGCATTTT
-,TRBV28,TRBD2,TRBJ2-1,CASSALAVDFNEQFF,TGTGCCAGCAGTGCACTAGCGGTGGATTTCAATGAGCAGTTCTTC
few,TRBV11-2,-,TRBJ2-5,CASSLDQETQYF,TGTGCCAGCAGCTTAGACCAAGAGACCCAGTACTTC
-,TRBV10-3,-,TRBJ2-7,CAISDSVRAVPYEQYF,TGTGCCATCAGTGACTCGGTAAGGGCCGTCCCCTACGAGCAGTACTTC
-,TRBV19,TRBD1,TRBJ2-2,CASSIFGQGAPPGELFF,TGTGCCAGTAGTATATTCGGGCAGGGGGCGCCGCCCGGGGAGCTGTTTTTT
-,TRBV9,-,TRBJ1-3,CASSVGNSGNTIYF,TGTGCCAGCAGCGTAGGAAACTCTGGAAACACCATATATTTT
once,TRBV9,-,TRBJ2-1,CASSVRREVRSHNEQFF,TGTGCCAGCAGCGTAAGGAGGGAGGTGCGGTCCCACAATGAGCAGTTCTTC
-,TRBV7-9,-,TRBJ2-7,CASSSRTLAAYEQYF,TGTGCCAGCAGCTCCCGGACACTCGCGGCCTACGAGCAGTACTTC
-,TRBV13,-,TRBJ2-3,CASSPSQSGGTDTQYF,TGTGCCAGCAGCCCCAGTCAAAGCGGCGGTACAGATACGCAGTATTTT
few,TRBV5-1,-,TRBJ2-1,CASSLEWGFRHNEQFF,TGCGCCAGCAGCTTGGAATGGGGGTTCCGTCACAATGAGCAGTTCTTC